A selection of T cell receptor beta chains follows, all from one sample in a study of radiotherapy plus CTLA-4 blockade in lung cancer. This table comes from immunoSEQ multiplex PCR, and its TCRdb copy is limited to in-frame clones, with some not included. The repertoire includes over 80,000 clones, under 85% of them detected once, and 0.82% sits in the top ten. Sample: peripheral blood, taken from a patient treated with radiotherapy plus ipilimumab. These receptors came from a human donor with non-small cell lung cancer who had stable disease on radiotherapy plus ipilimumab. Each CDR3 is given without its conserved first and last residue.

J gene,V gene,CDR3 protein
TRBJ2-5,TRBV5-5,ASSLGTGGETQY
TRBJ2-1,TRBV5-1,ASSSGTGESREQF
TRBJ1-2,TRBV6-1,ASRPGGDYGYT
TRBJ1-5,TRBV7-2,ASSLEAATSNQPQH
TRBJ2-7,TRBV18,ASSPQGGLSYEQY
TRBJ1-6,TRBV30,AWSPPGGLSPLH
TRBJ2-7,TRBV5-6,ASSLGRRKDEQY
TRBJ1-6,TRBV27,ASRTVLSSYNSPLH
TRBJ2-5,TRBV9,ASSVATSGGAQETQY
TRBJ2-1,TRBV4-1,ASSQIILNMGEQF
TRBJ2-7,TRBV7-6,ASSLGLYSYEQY
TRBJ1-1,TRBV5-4,ASRTGGNTEAF
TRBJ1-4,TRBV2,ASAREGDEKLF
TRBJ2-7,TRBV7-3,ASSFPGVHEQY
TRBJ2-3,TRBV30,AWSGQASTDTQY
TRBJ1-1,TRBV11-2,ASSVRAEAF
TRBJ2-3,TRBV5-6,ASSLASGGADTQY
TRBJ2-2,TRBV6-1,ASSAQSRGANTGELF
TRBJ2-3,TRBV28,ASSLGRQGGTQY
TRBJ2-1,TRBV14,ASSQARGNTIEQF
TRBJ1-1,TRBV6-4,ASSTGTGGNTEAF
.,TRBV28,ASSQYSGGYEQY
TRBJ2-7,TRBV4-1,ASSQEDGSYEQY
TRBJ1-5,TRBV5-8,ASSPGTIRNQPQH
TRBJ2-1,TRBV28,ASKGAGGYNEQF
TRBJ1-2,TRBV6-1,ASRDRGRSYGYT
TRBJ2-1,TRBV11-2,ASSLGGGGDEQF
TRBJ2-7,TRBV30,AWTKRGLSYEQY
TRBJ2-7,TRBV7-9,ASSPGHAYEQY
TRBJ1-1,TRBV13,ASSLEGSGTEAF
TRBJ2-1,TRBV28,ASRGINYNEQF
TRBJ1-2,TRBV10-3,AISERESNYGYT
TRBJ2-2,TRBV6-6,ASSYEAQNTGELF
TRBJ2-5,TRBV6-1,ASSVYAGTEETQY
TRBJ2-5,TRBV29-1,SVHRGGETQY
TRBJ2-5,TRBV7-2,ASSLSGTVQETQY
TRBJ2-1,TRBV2,ASSKYRVEQF
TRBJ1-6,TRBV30,AWSRSESPLH
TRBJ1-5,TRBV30,AWSVSSGQPQH
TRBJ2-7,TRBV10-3,AIREGQAAEQY
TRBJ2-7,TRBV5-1,ASSLEGAGGPGNLYEQY
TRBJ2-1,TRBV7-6,ASSPTPEDRGNEQF
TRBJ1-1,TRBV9,ASSSDTEAF
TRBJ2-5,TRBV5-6,ASSLVRGSQETQY
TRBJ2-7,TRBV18,ASSPQGGGFSYEQY
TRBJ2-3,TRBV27,ASRTGPNYDTQY
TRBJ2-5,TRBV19,ASSTSQIQETQY
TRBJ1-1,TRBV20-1,SARQNTEAF
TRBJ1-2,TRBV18,ASSPPGVNYGYT
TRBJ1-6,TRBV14,ASSQIQPNSPLH